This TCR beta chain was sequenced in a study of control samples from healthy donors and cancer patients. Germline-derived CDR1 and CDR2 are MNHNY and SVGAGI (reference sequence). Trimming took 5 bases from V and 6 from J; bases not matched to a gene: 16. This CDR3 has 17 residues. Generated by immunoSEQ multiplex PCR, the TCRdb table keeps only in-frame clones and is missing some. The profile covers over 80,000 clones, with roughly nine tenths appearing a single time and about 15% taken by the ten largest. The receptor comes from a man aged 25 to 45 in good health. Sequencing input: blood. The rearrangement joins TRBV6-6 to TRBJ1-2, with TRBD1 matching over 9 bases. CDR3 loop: CASSPKRGNRGHHGYTF. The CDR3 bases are TGTGCCAGCAGTCCGAAGAGGGGAAACAGGGGGCACCATGGCTACACCTTC.